These 12 T cell receptor beta chains originate from one sample sequenced in a study of blood T cell repertoires in COVID-19. Some clones are missing from TCRdb's copy, which holds only in-frame ones; the method was immunoSEQ multiplex PCR. The data show some 97,000 clones, about 80% seen once. Sequencing used peripheral blood. These receptors were collected from a woman between 65 and 79 years old with acute or convalescent COVID-19.

The rearrangement links TRBV6-5 to TRBJ2-6; 7 bases agree with TRBD1. The length of the CDR3 is 14 residues. V was pared by 7 bases and J by 0 bases, with 0 bases of the junction left unmatched. Germline V gives CDR1 MNHEY, CDR2 SVGAGI. This CDR3 reads CASTGGSGANVLTF. The CDR3 DNA sequence: TGTGCCAGCACAGGGGGCTCTGGGGCCAACGTCCTGACTTTC.

CDR3 region: CASSTDSYEQYF. The CDR3 nucleotides read TGTGCCAGCAGCACCGACTCTTACGAGCAGTACTTC. This sequence joins TRBV6-2 or TRBV6-3 and TRBJ2-7, with D unclear. V lost 6 bases to trimming and J lost 4 bases, with 10 bases between them. Germline V gives CDR1 MNHEY, CDR2 SVGEGT. This CDR3 is built from 12 residues.

V and J are TRBV19 and TRBJ2-2; 9 bases are shared with TRBD1. Germline V lookup: CDR1 LNHDA, CDR2 SQIVND (reference sequence). This CDR3 has 13 amino acids. The junction had 1 base not matched to a gene; V was cut back by 8 bases and J by 3 bases. The CDR3 protein is CASGDRDTGELFF. In DNA, the CDR3 is TGTGCCAGTGGGGACAGGGACACCGGGGAGCTGTTTTTT.

This chain links TRBV5-1 with TRBJ1-3; possible D gene TRBD1, 5 bases. V was clipped by 4 bases and J by 13 bases, with 12 bases between them. The CDR3 is 11 residues long. Germline V gene lookup returns CDR1 SGHRS and CDR2 YFSETQ. CDR3 nucleotide sequence: TGCGCCAGCAGCGCAGACAGAACTATATATTTT. Amino acids: CASSADRTIYF.

The CDR3 region has the DNA TGTGCCAGCAGCCCAGAGCGGGTTTCAGATACGCAGTATTTT. Its protein is CASSPERVSDTQYF. The V and J genes are TRBV7-3 and TRBJ2-3; D is perhaps TRBD2 (6 bases). CDR3 length: 14 residues. The V end lost 5 bases, the J end lost 4 bases, and 13 bases lay between the germline ends. CDR1 is SGHTA and CDR2 is FQGTGA in the germline V gene.

The chain has TRBV4-3 and TRBJ2-1; 8 nucleotides align to TRBD2. This CDR3 has 16 residues. Germline CDR1 and CDR2: LGHNA and YSLEER. Losses at the gene ends were 0 bases for V and 8 bases for J; bases not matched to a gene: 9. In DNA, the CDR3 is TGCGCCAGCAGCCAAGATGGACGGGGGGGCGTAGATGAGCAGTTCTTC. Translating it yields CASSQDGRGGVDEQFF.

J is TRBJ1-4 and V is TRBV24-1; maybe TRBD1 (5 bases). V was pared by 0 bases and J by 11 bases, with 18 bases between. Germline V gene lookup returns CDR1 KGHDR and CDR2 SFDVKD. This CDR3 has 16 amino acids. The CDR3 loop reads CATSDLGSRQSFKLFF. CDR3 nucleotides: TGTGCCACCAGTGATTTGGGCTCACGACAGTCCTTCAAACTGTTTTTT.

The rearrangement joins TRBV30 to TRBJ1-3; TRBD1 is a possible D gene (6 bases). The V end lost 0 bases, the J end lost 1 base, and 13 bases lay between the germline ends. The CDR3 spans 16 residues. Germline CDR1 reads GTSNPN; CDR2 reads SVGIG (reference sequence). The CDR3 DNA follows: TGTGCCTGGAGTGTAGGCCCTACAGGGTCTGGAAACACCATATATTTT. Translation: CAWSVGPTGSGNTIYF.

This clone showed up just a few times. V usage is TRBV4-2 and J usage is TRBJ1-1; TRBD1 matches at 10 bases. V shed 3 bases, J shed 4 bases, and the junction held 5 bases outside the gene matches. The germline CDR1 and CDR2 sequences are LGHNA and YNFKEQ. The CDR3 is made up of 15 amino acids. Here the CDR3 DNA reads TGTGCCAGCAGCCAGGAGGGACAGGGGAGCACTGAAGCTTTCTTT. This translates into CASSQEGQGSTEAFF.

This clone was recorded once. CDR3 sequence: CSVIPGALVYGYTF. As DNA, the CDR3 is TGCAGCGTCATCCCAGGGGCGCTTGTCTATGGCTACACCTTC. This sequence joins TRBV29-1 and TRBJ1-2; D possibly corresponds to TRBD1 (6 bases). CDR3 size: 14 residues. Germline V gene lookup returns CDR1 SQVTM and CDR2 ANQGSEA. Trimming stripped 6 bases from V and 4 bases from J, with 18 bases between.

A few counts support this clone. This chain joins TRBV7-2 and TRBJ2-2; a weak D match, TRBD1 (5 bases). V lost 7 bases and J lost 0, with 12 bases in between. Germline CDR1 SGHTA, CDR2 FQGNSA. The CDR3 contains 15 residues. The CDR3 sequence: CASTLQGANTGELFF. CDR3 DNA: TGTGCCAGCACCTTGCAGGGCGCGAACACCGGGGAGCTGTTTTTT.

The chain employs TRBV10-3 and TRBJ1-5; D remains ambiguous. With 2 bases removed from V and 5 bases from J, the gap between germline ends came to 7 bases. Germline-derived CDR1 and CDR2 are ENHRY and SYGVKD. The length of the CDR3 is 13 residues. The CDR3: CAISETAYQPQHF. In nucleotides, the CDR3 is TGTGCCATCAGTGAGACAGCCTATCAGCCCCAGCATTTT.